One T cell receptor (beta chain) is described in this entry. The data stem from a study of blood T cell repertoires in COVID-19. Some clones are missing from TCRdb's copy, which holds only in-frame ones; the method was immunoSEQ multiplex PCR. The top ten clones hold 37% of a sample with about 150,000 clones, around 87% of them seen once. The germline V gene has CDR1 SGHNT and CDR2 YENEEA. This CDR3 is built from 14 residues. Trimming took 5 bases from V and 7 from J; bases not matched to a gene: 7. Sequences were obtained from peripheral blood. The rearrangement links TRBV11-3 to TRBJ1-4; 7 nucleotides match TRBD1. The origin of this receptor is a man in his forties or fifties who had recovered from COVID-19. The CDR3 region is CASSPGTAREKLFF. CDR3 nucleotides: TGTGCCAGCAGCCCCGGGACAGCCCGTGAAAAACTGTTTTTT.